A single sample gave rise to the 17 T cell receptor beta chains below, sequenced in a study of cytomegalovirus exposure and HLA in healthy donors. The PCR ran on 60 Vbeta and 13 Jbeta primers. Method: immunoSEQ multiplex PCR; TCRdb's copy keeps in-frame clones and lacks some. The repertoire holds 200,000 or so clones, with 80% to 85% as singletons. The sequenced sample consisted of PBMCs. The source is a woman between 18 and 29 years old in good health and CMV-seropositive.

The rearrangement joins TRBV6-1 to TRBJ1-5; TRBD1 matches 7 bases. CDR3 size: 14 residues. Germline V gene lookup returns CDR1 MNHNS and CDR2 SASEGT. The V and J ends lost 7 bases and 3 bases, in that order; junction bases with no gene match: 6. CDR3 sequence reads: CASTIGTVNQPQHF. The CDR3 DNA sequence: TGTGCCAGCACCATTGGGACAGTCAATCAGCCCCAGCATTTT.

V and J are TRBV19 and TRBJ1-1; D is unclear. The V gene lost 8 bases and the J gene lost 1 base, with 11 bases spanning the gap. CDR3 length: 13 amino acids. Looked up from germline, CDR1 is LNHDA and CDR2 is SQIVND (reference sequence). Here the CDR3 DNA reads TGTGCCAGTTGGGCCCCACAGAACACTGAAGCTTTCTTT. It specifies CASWAPQNTEAFF.

The chain employs TRBV29-1 and TRBJ2-7, with a weak D call TRBD2 (5 bases). Trimming removed 7 bases at V and 2 bases at J, with 12 bases between. This CDR3 spans 12 amino acids. Germline values: CDR1 SQVTM, CDR2 ANQGSEA. Written as DNA, the CDR3 is TGCAGCGCGTGGTACGGGGCCTACGAGCAGTACTTC. This sequence encodes CSAWYGAYEQYF.

The V and J genes are TRBV28 and TRBJ2-7; 7 nucleotides line up with TRBD1. Losses at the gene ends were 2 bases for V and 3 bases for J; bases not matched to a gene: 10. Germline lookup yields CDR1 MDHEN and CDR2 SYDVKM. This CDR3 has 16 residues. The CDR3 DNA follows: TGTGCCAGCAGTTTAATTTCTTGGACAGGAGACTACGAGCAGTACTTC. Residues: CASSLISWTGDYEQYF.

The rearrangement joins TRBV25-1 to TRBJ1-2; D perhaps matches TRBD1 (5 bases). This CDR3 spans 16 amino acids. Germline V gene data show CDR1 as MGHDK and CDR2 as SYGVNS. Trimming cost V 3 bases and J 3 bases, with 17 bases left between them. In DNA, the CDR3 is TGTGCCAGCAGTGATGGTTGGGGGGGTAAACACTATGGCTACACCTTC. It codes for CASSDGWGGKHYGYTF.

The V and J genes are TRBV6-5 and TRBJ1-6, with D tentatively TRBD1 (5 bases). The V end lost 0 bases, the J end lost 0 bases, and 6 bases lay between the germline ends. Germline V gene data show CDR1 as MNHEY and CDR2 as SVGAGI. The CDR3 runs to 16 residues. CDR3 in amino acids: CASSYSGGSYNSPLHF. The CDR3 coding sequence is TGTGCCAGCAGTTACTCCGGGGGCTCCTATAATTCACCCCTCCACTTT.

This clone was recorded a few times. The chain links TRBV7-3 to TRBJ2-2; 10 nucleotides match TRBD1. The CDR3 loop spans 15 amino acids. Looked up from germline, CDR1 is SGHTA and CDR2 is FQGTGA. J was trimmed by 5 bases and V by 5 bases; bases with no gene match: 5. This chain's CDR3 is CASSPTGQGTGELFF. Written as DNA, the CDR3 is TGTGCCAGCAGCCCCACGGGACAGGGGACCGGGGAGCTGTTTTTT.

The rearrangement uses TRBV5-1 and TRBJ2-4; TRBD1 is a possible D gene (5 bases). V was clipped by 0 bases and J by 8 bases, with 12 bases between them. This CDR3 has 14 residues. In germline, CDR1 is SGHRS, CDR2 YFSETQ. This chain's CDR3 is CASSLGQGWDIQYF. CDR3 in DNA: TGCGCCAGCAGCTTGGGCCAGGGTTGGGACATTCAGTACTTC. The whole variable domain, filled in from reference TRBV5-1 and TRBJ2-4, reads KAGVTQTPRYLIKTRGQQVTLSCSPISGHRSVSWYQQTPGQGLQFLFEYFSETQRNKGNFPGRFSGRQFSNSRSEMNVSTLELGDSALYLCASSLGQGWDIQYFGAGTRLSVL.

Concerning this clone itself: A read error may produce the germline difference seen at one junction end. Written as DNA, the CDR3 is TGTGCTAGCAGCCCGGGACAGGGAGGCACAGATACGCAGTATTTT. Its translation: CASSPGQGGTDTQYF. The genes are TRBV7-7 and TRBJ2-3, with 9 bases identical to TRBD1. CDR3 length: 15 residues. CDR1 SSHAT and CDR2 FNYEAQ come from the germline V gene (reference sequence). The entire variable domain, with the rest obtained from reference TRBV7-7 and TRBJ2-3, is as follows: GAGVSQSPRYKVTKRGQDVTLRCDPISSHATLYWYQQALGQGPEFLTYFNYEAQPDKSGLPSDRFSAERPEGSISTLTIQRTEQRDSAMYRCASSPGQGGTDTQYFGPGTRLTVL.

The chain carries TRBV5-1 and TRBJ2-1; D unclear. The CDR3 consists of 15 residues. Trimming shortened V by 2 bases and J by 2 bases, and 11 bases separated the two germline ends. The germline V gene encodes CDR1 SGHRS and CDR2 YFSETQ. CDR3 sequence reads: CASSFGPTTYNEQFF. The CDR3 nucleotides are TGCGCCAGCAGCTTCGGTCCAACTACCTACAATGAGCAGTTCTTC.

The chain has TRBV9 and TRBJ1-1, with TRBD1 matching over 9 bases. CDR3 size: 16 residues. Germline trimming cut 4 bases from V and 2 bases from J; bases unmatched to any gene: 9. Germline CDR1 is SGDLS and CDR2 is YYNGEE. CDR3 in amino acids: CASSTSYRGLNTEAFF. CDR3 coding DNA: TGTGCCAGCAGCACGTCTTACAGGGGGCTCAACACTGAAGCTTTCTTT.

The J gene is TRBJ2-7, the V gene TRBV5-6, with D perhaps matching TRBD1 (6 bases). The CDR3 has 15 residues. V shed 0 bases and J shed 2 bases, with 12 bases lying between them. CDR1 is SGHDT, CDR2 YYEEEE, per germline. CDR3: CASSLGLQGPYEQYV. CDR3 nucleotides: TGTGCCAGCAGCTTGGGGTTACAGGGACCCTACGAGCAGTACGTC.

The chain combines TRBV5-4 with TRBJ2-7; D might be TRBD2 (6 bases). CDR1 and CDR2 (germline): SGHNT, YYREEE (reference sequence). This CDR3 is 14 amino acids long. Trimming removed 4 bases at V and 4 bases at J, with 15 bases between. The CDR3 is CASSGGGLSYEQYF. CDR3 DNA sequence: TGTGCCAGCAGCGGGGGAGGACTAAGTTACGAGCAGTACTTC.

The chain uses TRBV6-5 and TRBJ2-3; D is possibly TRBD1 (6 bases). The CDR3 totals 14 residues. Per the germline V gene, CDR1 is MNHEY and CDR2 is SVGAGI. V lost 6 bases and J 0 bases, leaving 10 bases between the germline ends. The CDR3 coding sequence is TGTGCCAGCAGCCTCGACAGGAGCACAGATACGCAGTATTTT. Translated, it gives CASSLDRSTDTQYF.

Points on this clone: Other DNA sequences in this specimen translate into the identical CDR3. The genes are TRBV2 and TRBJ1-6, with D uncertain. There are 18 residues in the CDR3. The germline V gene has CDR1 SNHLY and CDR2 FYNNEI. Trimming removed 3 bases from V and 0 bases from J, with 15 bases in between. DNA of the CDR3: TGTGCCAGCAGTGATTATTCGGGTCCGAGCTCCTATAATTCACCCCTCCACTTT. Translating it yields CASSDYSGPSSYNSPLHF.

The chain joins TRBV5-6 to TRBJ1-5; D uncertain. V was pared by 2 bases and J by 5 bases, with 8 bases between. Germline CDR1 SGHDT, CDR2 YYEEEE. CDR3 length equals 13 residues. CDR3 nucleotides: TGTGCCAGCAGCTTTACTGCGGATCAGCCCCAGCATTTT. It is translated as CASSFTADQPQHF.

The V call is TRBV7-2, the J call TRBJ1-5; D is unresolved. Trimming pared 3 bases from V and 4 bases from J, leaving 4 bases between. The CDR3 has 12 residues. Germline V gene data show CDR1 as SGHTA and CDR2 as FQGNSA. CDR3 amino acids: CASSLSNQPQHF. The CDR3 nucleotides read TGTGCCAGCAGCTTGTCGAATCAGCCCCAGCATTTT.